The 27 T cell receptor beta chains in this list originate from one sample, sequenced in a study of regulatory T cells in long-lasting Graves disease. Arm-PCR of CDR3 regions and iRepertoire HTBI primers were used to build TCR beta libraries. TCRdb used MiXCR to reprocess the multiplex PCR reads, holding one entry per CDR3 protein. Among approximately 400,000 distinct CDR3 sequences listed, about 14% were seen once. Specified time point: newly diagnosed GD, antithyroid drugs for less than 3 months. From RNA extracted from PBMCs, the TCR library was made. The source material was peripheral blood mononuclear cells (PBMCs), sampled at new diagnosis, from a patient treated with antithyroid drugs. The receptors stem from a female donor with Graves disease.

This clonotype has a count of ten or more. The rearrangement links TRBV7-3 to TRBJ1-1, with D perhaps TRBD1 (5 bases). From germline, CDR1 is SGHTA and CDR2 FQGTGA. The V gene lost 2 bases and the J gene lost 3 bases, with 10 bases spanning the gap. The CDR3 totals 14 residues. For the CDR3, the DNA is TGTGCCAGCAGCTTATTAGGGGCTGACACTGAAGCTTTCTTT. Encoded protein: CASSLLGADTEAFF.

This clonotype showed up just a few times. The CDR3 is CATEATQDHEAFF. The CDR3 DNA sequence: TGTGCCACCGAGGCTACTCAGGATCATGAAGCTTTCTTT. J is TRBJ1-1 and V is TRBV15; no firm D call. V was pared by 8 bases and J by 7 bases, with 17 bases between. Germline lookup yields CDR1 LNHNV and CDR2 YYDKDF (reference sequence). This CDR3 has 13 amino acids.

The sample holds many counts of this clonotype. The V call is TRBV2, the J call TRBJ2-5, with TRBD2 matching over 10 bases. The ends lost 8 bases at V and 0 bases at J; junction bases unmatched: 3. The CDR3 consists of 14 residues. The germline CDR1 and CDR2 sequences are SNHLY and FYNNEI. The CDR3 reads CASSSGGYQETQYF. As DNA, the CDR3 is TGTGCCAGCTCTAGCGGGGGTTACCAAGAGACCCAGTACTTC.

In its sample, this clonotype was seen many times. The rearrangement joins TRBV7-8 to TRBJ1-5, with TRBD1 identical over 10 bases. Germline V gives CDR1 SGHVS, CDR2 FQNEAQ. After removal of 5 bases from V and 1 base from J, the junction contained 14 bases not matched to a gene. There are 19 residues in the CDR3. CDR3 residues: CASSKTRDRGFDSNQPQHF. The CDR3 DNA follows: TGTGCCAGCAGCAAAACCCGGGACAGGGGATTTGACAGCAATCAGCCCCAGCATTTT.

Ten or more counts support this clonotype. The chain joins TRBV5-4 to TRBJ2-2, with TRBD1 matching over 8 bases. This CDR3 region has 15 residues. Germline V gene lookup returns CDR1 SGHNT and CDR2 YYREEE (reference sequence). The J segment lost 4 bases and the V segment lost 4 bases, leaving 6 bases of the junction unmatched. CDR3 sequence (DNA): TGTGCCAGCAGCATTTACAGGGGGGTCACCGGGGAGCTGTTTTTT. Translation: CASSIYRGVTGELFF.

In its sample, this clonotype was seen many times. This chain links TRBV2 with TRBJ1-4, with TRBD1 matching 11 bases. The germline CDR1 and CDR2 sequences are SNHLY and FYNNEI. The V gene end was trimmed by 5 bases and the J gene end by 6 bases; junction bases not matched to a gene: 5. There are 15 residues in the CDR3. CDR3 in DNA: TGTGCCAGCAGTTTTCCGGGACAGGGGGATGAAAAACTGTTTTTT. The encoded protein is CASSFPGQGDEKLFF.

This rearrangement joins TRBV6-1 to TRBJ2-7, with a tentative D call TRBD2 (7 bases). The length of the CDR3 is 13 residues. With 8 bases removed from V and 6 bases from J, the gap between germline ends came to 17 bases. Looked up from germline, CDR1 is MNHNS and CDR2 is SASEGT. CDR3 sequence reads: CASVAGQGGEQYF. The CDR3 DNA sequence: TGTGCCAGCGTAGCGGGCCAAGGGGGCGAGCAGTACTTC.

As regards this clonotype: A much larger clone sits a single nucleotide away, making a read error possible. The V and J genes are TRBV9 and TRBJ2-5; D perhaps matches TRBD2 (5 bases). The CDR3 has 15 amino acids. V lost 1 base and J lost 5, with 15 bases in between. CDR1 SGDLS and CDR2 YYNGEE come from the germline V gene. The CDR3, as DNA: TGTGCCAGCAGCGTAACATCGGTGGAGGTGGAGACCCAGTACTTC. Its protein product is CASSVTSVEVETQYF.

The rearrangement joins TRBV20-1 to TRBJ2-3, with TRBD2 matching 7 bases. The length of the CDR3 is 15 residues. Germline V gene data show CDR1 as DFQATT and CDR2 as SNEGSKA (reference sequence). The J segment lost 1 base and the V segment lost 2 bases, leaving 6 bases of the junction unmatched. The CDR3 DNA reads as TGCAGTGCTAGACAGGGTGGGGGGGGCACAGATACGCAGTATTTT. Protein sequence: CSARQGGGGTDTQYF.

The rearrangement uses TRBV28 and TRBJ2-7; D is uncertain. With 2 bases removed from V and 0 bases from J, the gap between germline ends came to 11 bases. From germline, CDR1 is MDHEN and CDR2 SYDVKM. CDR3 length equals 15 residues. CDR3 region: CASSLSLSDSYEQYF. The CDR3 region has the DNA TGTGCCAGCAGTTTAAGTCTGTCGGACTCCTACGAGCAGTACTTC.

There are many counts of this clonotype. CDR3 bases: TGTGCCAGCAGCGTCATTGGTGGGTCCCCTGGAAACACCATATATTTT. Residues: CASSVIGGSPGNTIYF. The chain combines TRBV11-2 with TRBJ1-3; D is undetermined. The CDR3 covers 16 residues. CDR1 is SGHAT, CDR2 FQNNGV, per germline. V gave up 5 bases and J gave up 2 bases, with 16 bases separating them. Complete variable domain (other parts from reference TRBV11-2 and TRBJ1-3): EAGVAQSPRYKIIEKRQSVAFWCNPISGHATLYWYQQILGQGPKLLIQFQNNGVVDDSQLPKDRFSAERLKGVDSTLKIQPAKLEDSAVYLCASSVIGGSPGNTIYFGEGSWLTVV.

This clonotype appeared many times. CDR3 sequence: CASSYPLWGSPTYEQYF. The CDR3 region has the DNA TGTGCCAGCAGCTACCCCTTGTGGGGGAGTCCAACCTACGAGCAGTACTTC. V is TRBV7-2 and J is TRBJ2-7; D possibly uses TRBD1 or TRBD2 (5 bases each). The germline V gene encodes CDR1 SGHTA and CDR2 FQGNSA. V shed 4 bases and J shed 2 bases, with 21 bases lying between them. This CDR3 contains 17 residues.

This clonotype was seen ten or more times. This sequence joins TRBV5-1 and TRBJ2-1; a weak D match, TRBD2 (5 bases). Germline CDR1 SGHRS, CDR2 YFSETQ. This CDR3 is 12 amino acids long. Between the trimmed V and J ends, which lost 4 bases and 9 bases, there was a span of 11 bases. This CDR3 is CASSPSTSEQFF. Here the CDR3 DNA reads TGCGCCAGCAGCCCCTCCACTAGTGAGCAGTTCTTC.

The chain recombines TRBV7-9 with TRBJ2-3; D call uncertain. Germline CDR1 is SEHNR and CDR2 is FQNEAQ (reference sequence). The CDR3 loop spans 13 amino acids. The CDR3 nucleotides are TGTACCACCGCTAGGGTTTCCACAGATACGCAGTATTTT. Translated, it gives CTTARVSTDTQYF.

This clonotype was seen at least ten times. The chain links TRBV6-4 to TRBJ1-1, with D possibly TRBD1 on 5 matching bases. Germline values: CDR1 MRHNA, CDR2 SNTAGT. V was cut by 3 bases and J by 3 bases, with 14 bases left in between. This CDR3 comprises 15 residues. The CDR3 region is CASSDVAGLDTEAFF. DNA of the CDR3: TGTGCCAGCAGTGATGTCGCAGGGTTAGACACTGAAGCTTTCTTT.

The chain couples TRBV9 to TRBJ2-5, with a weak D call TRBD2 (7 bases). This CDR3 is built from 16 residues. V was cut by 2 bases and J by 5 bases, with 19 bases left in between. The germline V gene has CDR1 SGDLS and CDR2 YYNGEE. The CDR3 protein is CASSVGGQSPAETQYF. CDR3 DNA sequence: TGTGCCAGCAGCGTCGGGGGGCAATCCCCAGCGGAGACCCAGTACTTC.

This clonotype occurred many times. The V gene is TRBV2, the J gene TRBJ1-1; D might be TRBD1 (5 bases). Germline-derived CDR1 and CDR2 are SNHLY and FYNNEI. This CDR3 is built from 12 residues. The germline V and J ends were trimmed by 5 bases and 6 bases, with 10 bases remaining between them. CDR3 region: CASSYGGPEAFF. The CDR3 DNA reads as TGTGCCAGCAGTTACGGGGGTCCTGAAGCTTTCTTT.

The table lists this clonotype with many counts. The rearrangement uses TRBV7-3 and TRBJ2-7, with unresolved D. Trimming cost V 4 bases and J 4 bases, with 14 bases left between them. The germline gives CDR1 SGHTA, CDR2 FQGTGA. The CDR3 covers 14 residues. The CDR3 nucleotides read TGTGCCAGCAGCTCCTACCTTCGACCGTACGAGCAGTACTTC. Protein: CASSSYLRPYEQYF.

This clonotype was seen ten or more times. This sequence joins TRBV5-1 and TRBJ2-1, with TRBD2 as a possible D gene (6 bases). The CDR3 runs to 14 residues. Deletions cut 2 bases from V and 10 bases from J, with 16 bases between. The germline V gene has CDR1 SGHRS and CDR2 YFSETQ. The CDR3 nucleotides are TGCGCCAGCAGCTTCCTCGAGGAGGGTTTAGAGCAGTTCTTC. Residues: CASSFLEEGLEQFF.

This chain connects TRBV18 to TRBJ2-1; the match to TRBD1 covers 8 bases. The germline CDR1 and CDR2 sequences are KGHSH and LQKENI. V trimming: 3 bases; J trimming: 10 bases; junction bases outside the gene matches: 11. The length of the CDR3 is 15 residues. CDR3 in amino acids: CASSPRQGFGTEQFF. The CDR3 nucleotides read TGTGCCAGCTCACCGAGACAGGGGTTTGGTACCGAGCAGTTCTTC. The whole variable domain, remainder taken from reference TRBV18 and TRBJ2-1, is NAGVMQNPRHLVRRRGQEARLRCSPMKGHSHVYWYRQLPEEGLKFMVYLQKENIIDESGMPKERFSAEFPKEGPSILRIQQVVRGDSAAYFCASSPRQGFGTEQFFGPGTRLTVL.

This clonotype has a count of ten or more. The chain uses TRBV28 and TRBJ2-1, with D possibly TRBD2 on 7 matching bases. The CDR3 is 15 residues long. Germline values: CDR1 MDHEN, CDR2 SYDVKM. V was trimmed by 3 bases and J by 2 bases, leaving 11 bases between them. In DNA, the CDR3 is TGTGCCAGCAGTTTGGGGGGGCGCCCCTACAATGAGCAGTTCTTC. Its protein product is CASSLGGRPYNEQFF.

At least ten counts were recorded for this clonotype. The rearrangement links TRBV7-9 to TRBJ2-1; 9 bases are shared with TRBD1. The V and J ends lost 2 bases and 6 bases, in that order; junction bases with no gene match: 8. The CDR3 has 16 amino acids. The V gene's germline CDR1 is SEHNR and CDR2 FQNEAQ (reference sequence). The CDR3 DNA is TGTGCCAGCAGCTTACGGGGGACAGGGACGAGCAATGAGCAGTTCTTC. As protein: CASSLRGTGTSNEQFF.

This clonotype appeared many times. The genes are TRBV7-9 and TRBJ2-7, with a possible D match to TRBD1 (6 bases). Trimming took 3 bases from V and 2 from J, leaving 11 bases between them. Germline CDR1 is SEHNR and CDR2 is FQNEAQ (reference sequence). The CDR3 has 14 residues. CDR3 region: CASSLEDSPYEQYF. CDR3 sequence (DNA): TGTGCCAGCAGCTTGGAGGACAGTCCCTACGAGCAGTACTTC. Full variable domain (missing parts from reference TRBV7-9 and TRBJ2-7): DTGVSQNPRHKITKRGQNVTFRCDPISEHNRLYWYRQTLGQGPEFLTYFQNEAQLEKSRLLSDRFSAERPKGSFSTLEIQRTEQGDSAMYLCASSLEDSPYEQYFGPGTRLTVT.

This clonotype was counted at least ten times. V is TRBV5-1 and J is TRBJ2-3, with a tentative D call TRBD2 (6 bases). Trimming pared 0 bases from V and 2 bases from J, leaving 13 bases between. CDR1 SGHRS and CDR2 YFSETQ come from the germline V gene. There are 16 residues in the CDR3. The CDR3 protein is CASSLAPGGATDTQYF. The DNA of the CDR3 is TGCGCCAGCAGCTTGGCCCCCGGGGGAGCCACAGATACGCAGTATTTT.

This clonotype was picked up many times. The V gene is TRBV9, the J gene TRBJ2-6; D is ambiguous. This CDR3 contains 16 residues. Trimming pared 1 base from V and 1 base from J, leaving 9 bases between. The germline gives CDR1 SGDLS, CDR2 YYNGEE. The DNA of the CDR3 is TGTGCCAGCAGCGTAAGTCACCCTTCTGGGGCCAACGTCCTGACTTTC. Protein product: CASSVSHPSGANVLTF.

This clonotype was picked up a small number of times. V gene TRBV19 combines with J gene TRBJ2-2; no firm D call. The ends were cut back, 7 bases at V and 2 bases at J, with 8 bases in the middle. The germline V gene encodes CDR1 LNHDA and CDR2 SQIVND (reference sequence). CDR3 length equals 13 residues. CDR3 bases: TGTGCCAGTAACGGGTTTAACACCGGGGAGCTGTTTTTT. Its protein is CASNGFNTGELFF.

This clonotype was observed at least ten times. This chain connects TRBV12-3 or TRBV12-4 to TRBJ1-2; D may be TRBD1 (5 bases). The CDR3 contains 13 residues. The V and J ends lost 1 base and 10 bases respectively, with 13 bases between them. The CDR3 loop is CASSLDAQDTYTF. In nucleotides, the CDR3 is TGTGCCAGCAGTTTAGATGCCCAGGACACCTACACCTTC.